The rows below give T cell receptor beta chains drawn from one sample of a study of PD-L1 blockade in urothelial cancer. Sequencing used immunoSEQ multiplex PCR; TCRdb keeps in-frame clones, though not all of them. This table has 75,000 to 95,000 clones, more than 85% appearing once. This specimen consisted of PBMCs, obtained around atezolizumab (anti-PD-L1) treatment. Receptors were obtained from a woman of 80 years or more with urothelial cancer. CDR3s leave out the opening cysteine and the closing phenylalanine or tryptophan.

J: TRBJ2-6; V: TRBV28; length: 12; CDR3: ASSRSSGANVLT
J: TRBJ2-7; V: TRBV11-2; length: 14; CDR3: ASSYTSGSFSYEQY
J: TRBJ2-1; V: TRBV27; length: 12; CDR3: ASSLAGVRNEQF
J: TRBJ2-1; V: TRBV7-3; length: 12; CDR3: ASSAGQGDTEQF
J: TRBJ2-6; V: TRBV11-2; length: 15; CDR3: ASSLGPPASGANVLT
J: TRBJ2-5; V: TRBV15; length: 10; CDR3: ATSQGQETQY
J: TRBJ2-7; V: TRBV6-6; length: 13; CDR3: ASSSFGQTDYEQY
J: TRBJ2-7; V: TRBV7-9; length: 12; CDR3: ASSLGQRSYEQY
J: TRBJ1-3; V: TRBV5-1; length: 14; CDR3: ASSSLPVAAGNTIY
J: TRBJ1-4; V: TRBV5-1; length: 12; CDR3: ASSLGGTNEKLF
J: TRBJ2-5; V: TRBV6-1; length: 12; CDR3: ASPAGLWGETQY
J: TRBJ2-7; V: TRBV7-8; length: 10; CDR3: ASSPRASEQY
J: TRBJ2-1; V: TRBV28; length: 13; CDR3: ASSPRRTGLNEQF
J: TRBJ1-1; V: TRBV2; length: 11; CDR3: ASSRTGNTEAF
J: TRBJ1-3; V: TRBV6-1; length: 16; CDR3: ASSALPSGTGAGNTIY
J: TRBJ1-1; V: TRBV5-1; length: 11; CDR3: ASTGDWHTEAF
J: TRBJ2-1; V: TRBV2; length: 11; CDR3: ASSVQGSGEQF
J: TRBJ2-7; V: TRBV5-4; length: 10; CDR3: ASSLPGSEQY
J: TRBJ2-2; V: TRBV11-3; length: 13; CDR3: ASSLGTSYTGELF
J: TRBJ1-4; V: TRBV19; length: 13; CDR3: ASSYSGTANEKLF
J: TRBJ2-1; V: TRBV2; length: 14; CDR3: ASSESTSGRAAEQF
J: TRBJ2-1; V: TRBV4-1; length: 15; CDR3: ASSQEGEAGPYNEQF
J: TRBJ2-1; V: TRBV27; length: 14; CDR3: ASSFFSQTRFSEQF
J: TRBJ1-4; V: TRBV7-8; length: 14; CDR3: ASSSTGMGTNEKLF
J: TRBJ1-1; V: TRBV7-2; length: 16; CDR3: ASSSRETGGPMNTEAF
J: TRBJ2-1; V: TRBV10-2; length: 17; CDR3: ASRGGTSGRASSYNEQF
J: TRBJ2-7; V: TRBV6-1; length: 13; CDR3: ASSELPSGFYEQY
J: TRBJ2-1; V: TRBV28; length: 12; CDR3: ASSTPGQGHEQF
J: TRBJ2-1; V: TRBV9; length: 13; CDR3: ASSPGLAEYNEQF
J: TRBJ2-3; V: TRBV18; length: 14; CDR3: ASSRGLAGVADTQY
J: TRBJ2-1; V: TRBV5-4; length: 10; CDR3: ASSRYGDEQF
J: TRBJ2-1; V: TRBV2; length: 11; CDR3: ASTEAGDGEQF
J: TRBJ2-1; V: TRBV7-9; length: 14; CDR3: ASSGGLAGVYNEQF
J: TRBJ1-4; V: TRBV30; length: 15; CDR3: AWSVLRQGLGDEKLF
J: TRBJ2-1; V: TRBV5-5; length: 13; CDR3: ASGLAGALANEQF
J: TRBJ2-7; V: TRBV6-5; length: 12; CDR3: ASSPGLASYEQY
J: TRBJ1-2; V: TRBV29-1; length: 11; CDR3: SVRDMENYGYT
J: TRBJ1-1; V: TRBV7-9; length: 10; CDR3: ASSLPSQGAF
J: TRBJ1-5; V: TRBV27; length: 11; CDR3: ASSLGRNQPQH
J: TRBJ2-2; V: TRBV10-3; length: 12; CDR3: AIRDSPGSGELF
J: TRBJ1-1; V: TRBV19; length: 13; CDR3: ASQRLRGGSAEAF
J: TRBJ2-2; V: TRBV5-6; length: 15; CDR3: ASSWGTSGTGTGELF
J: TRBJ2-1; V: TRBV19; length: 11; CDR3: ASSLAGNNEQF
J: TRBJ2-7; V: TRBV5-1; length: 12; CDR3: ASSVGLAGYEQY
J: TRBJ2-7; V: TRBV5-1; length: 14; CDR3: ASSEGGAGFSYEQY
J: TRBJ1-2; V: TRBV11-1; length: 13; CDR3: ASSGGDRTGPGYT
J: TRBJ2-7; V: TRBV9; length: 15; CDR3: ASSAEEGLAGADEQY
J: TRBJ1-1; V: TRBV5-1; length: 12; CDR3: ASSLDQLNTEAF
J: TRBJ2-1; V: TRBV5-8; length: 17; CDR3: ASSLQASGRARPWSEQF
J: TRBJ2-7; V: TRBV30; length: 9; CDR3: AWSRTYEQY
J: TRBJ2-7; V: TRBV18; length: 12; CDR3: ASSPGGGPYEQY
J: TRBJ2-5; V: TRBV9; length: 13; CDR3: ASSAGIQGRGTQY
J: TRBJ1-3; V: TRBV6-1; length: 13; CDR3: ASSSDSLIGNTIY